A selection of T cell receptor beta chains follows, all from one sample in a study of T-cell reconstitution after alpha-beta-depleted transplantation in children. Each CDR3 protein is one row after TCRdb ran MiXCR on the PCR reads. The repertoire holds over 15,000 distinct CDR3 sequences, with about 8% as singletons. The sequencing here drew on PBMCs, mostly from graft donor cells, taken 60 days after TCRalphabeta/CD19-depleted stem cell transplant. Source of these receptors: a boy under two years old who had a stem cell transplant for Wiskott-Aldrich syndrome, so the T cells may come from the graft donor. Each CDR3 is given with its conserved first and last residue. D genes are given only for firm matches. The listing skips clone size in some rows; elsewhere it reads once, few, many or a size class.

v_gene: TRBV9; j_gene: TRBJ2-2; abundance: .; d_gene: .; CDR3nt: TGTGCCAGCAGCGTCTCAGGGGCTGAGAACACCGGGGAGCTGTTTTTT; CDR3aa: CASSVSGAENTGELFF
v_gene: TRBV20-1; j_gene: TRBJ2-5; abundance: .; d_gene: .; CDR3nt: TGCAGTGCTAGTGTGCCATTCCAAGAGACCCAGTACTTC; CDR3aa: CSASVPFQETQYF
v_gene: TRBV28; j_gene: TRBJ1-4; abundance: medium-sized; d_gene: TRBD1; CDR3nt: TGTGCCAGCAGTCCCCCGGGACAGGGGTATGAAAAACTGTTTTTT; CDR3aa: CASSPPGQGYEKLFF
v_gene: TRBV13; j_gene: TRBJ2-1; abundance: few; d_gene: TRBD1; CDR3nt: TGTGCCAGCAGCTTCTCTTTGGGACAGGGGATGAATGAGCAGTTCTTC; CDR3aa: CASSFSLGQGMNEQFF
v_gene: TRBV2; j_gene: TRBJ1-5; abundance: many; d_gene: TRBD1; CDR3nt: TGTGCCAGCAGTAAGGACAGGGGGCAGAATCAGCCCCAGCATTTT; CDR3aa: CASSKDRGQNQPQHF
v_gene: TRBV5-1; j_gene: TRBJ2-7; abundance: .; d_gene: .; CDR3nt: TGCGCCAGCAGCTTGGGCCGGGGCTCCTACGAGCAGTACTTC; CDR3aa: CASSLGRGSYEQYF
v_gene: TRBV25-1; j_gene: TRBJ2-7; abundance: many; d_gene: TRBD2; CDR3nt: TGTGCCAGCAGTGCGGACAGGACGACTAGCGGGTTTAGCTCCTACGAGCAGTACTTC; CDR3aa: CASSADRTTSGFSSYEQYF
v_gene: TRBV20-1; j_gene: TRBJ2-7; abundance: many; d_gene: .; CDR3nt: TGCAGTGCTAGAGATCGGAGCGACTCCTACGAGCAGTACTTC; CDR3aa: CSARDRSDSYEQYF
v_gene: TRBV29-1; j_gene: TRBJ1-5; abundance: many; d_gene: .; CDR3nt: TGCAGCGTTGGGGACCGGGATCAGCCCCAGCATTTT; CDR3aa: CSVGDRDQPQHF
v_gene: TRBV28; j_gene: TRBJ1-5; abundance: few; d_gene: .; CDR3nt: TGTGCCAGCGCCACAGGCGGGGGCAATCAGCCCCAGCATTTT; CDR3aa: CASATGGGNQPQHF
v_gene: TRBV10-3; j_gene: TRBJ2-7; abundance: many; d_gene: TRBD1; CDR3nt: TGTGCCATCAGTGGCTCGGGACAGGGGGTATTCGAGCAGTACTTC; CDR3aa: CAISGSGQGVFEQYF